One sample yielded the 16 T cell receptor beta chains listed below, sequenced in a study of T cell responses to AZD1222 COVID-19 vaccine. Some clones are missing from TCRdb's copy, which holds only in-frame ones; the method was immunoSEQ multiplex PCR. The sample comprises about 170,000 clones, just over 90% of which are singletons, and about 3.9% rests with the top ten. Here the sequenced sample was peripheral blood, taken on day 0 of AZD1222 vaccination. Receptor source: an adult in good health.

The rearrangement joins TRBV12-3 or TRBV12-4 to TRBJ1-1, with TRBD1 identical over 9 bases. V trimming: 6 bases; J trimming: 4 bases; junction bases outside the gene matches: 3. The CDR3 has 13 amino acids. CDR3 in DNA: TGTGCCAGCAGGGGACAGGGCGGCACTGAAGCTTTCTTT. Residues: CASRGQGGTEAFF.

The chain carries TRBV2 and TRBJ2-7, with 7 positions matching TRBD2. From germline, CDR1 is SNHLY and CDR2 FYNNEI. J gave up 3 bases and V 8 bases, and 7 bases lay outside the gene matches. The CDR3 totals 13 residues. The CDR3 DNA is TGTGCCAGCCCAGGGAGGGGCTACTACGAGCAGTACTTC. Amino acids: CASPGRGYYEQYF.

CDR3 coding DNA: TGCGCCAGCAGCTTAGAGGGCGACTATGGCTACACCTTC. Translation gives CASSLEGDYGYTF. The genes are TRBV5-1 and TRBJ1-2; D is uncertain. The germline CDR1 and CDR2 sequences are SGHRS and YFSETQ. The V end lost 2 bases, the J end lost 3 bases, and 8 bases lay between the germline ends. This CDR3 has 13 amino acids.

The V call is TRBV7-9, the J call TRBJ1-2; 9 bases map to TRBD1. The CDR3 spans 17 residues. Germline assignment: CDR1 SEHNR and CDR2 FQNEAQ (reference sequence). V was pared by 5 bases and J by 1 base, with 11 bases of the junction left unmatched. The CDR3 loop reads CASSRPTGTGFNYGYTF. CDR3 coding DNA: TGTGCCAGCAGCCGCCCGACCGGGACAGGGTTTAACTATGGCTACACCTTC.

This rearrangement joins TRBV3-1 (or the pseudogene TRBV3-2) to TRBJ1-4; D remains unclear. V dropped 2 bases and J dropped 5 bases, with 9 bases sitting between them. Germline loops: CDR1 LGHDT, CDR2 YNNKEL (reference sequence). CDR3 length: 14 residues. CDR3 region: CASSQRVLNEKLFF. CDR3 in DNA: TGTGCCAGCAGCCAAAGAGTCCTGAATGAAAAACTGTTTTTT.

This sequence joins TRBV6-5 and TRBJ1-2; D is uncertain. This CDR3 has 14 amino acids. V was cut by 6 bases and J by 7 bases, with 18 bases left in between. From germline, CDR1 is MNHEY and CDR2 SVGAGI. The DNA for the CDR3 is TGTGCCAGCAGGAATCCCGTTCGGGGTTCTGGCTACACCTTC. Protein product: CASRNPVRGSGYTF.

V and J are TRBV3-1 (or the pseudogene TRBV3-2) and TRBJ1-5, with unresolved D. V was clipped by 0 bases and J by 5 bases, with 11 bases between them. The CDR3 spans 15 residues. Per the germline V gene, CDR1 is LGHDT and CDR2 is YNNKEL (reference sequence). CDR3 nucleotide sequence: TGTGCCAGCAGCCAAGACTCACAGCCTCATCAGCCCCAGCATTTT. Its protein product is CASSQDSQPHQPQHF.

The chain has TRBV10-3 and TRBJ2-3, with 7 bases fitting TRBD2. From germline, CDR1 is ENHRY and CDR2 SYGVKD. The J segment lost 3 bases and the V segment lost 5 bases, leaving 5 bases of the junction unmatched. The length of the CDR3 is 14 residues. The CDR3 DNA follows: TGTGCCATCAGTCTTAGCGGGCTAACAGATACGCAGTATTTT. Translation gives CAISLSGLTDTQYF.

The DNA of the CDR3 is TGTGCCAGCACCGGGACTAGCGGGAGAGCGGCCCCGGAGCAGTTCTTC. Its protein product is CASTGTSGRAAPEQFF. J is TRBJ2-1 and V is TRBV2, with 14 bases lining up with TRBD2. The CDR3 extends over 16 amino acids. With 7 bases clipped from V and 10 bases from J, the junction kept 12 bases outside the gene matches. The germline V gene has CDR1 SNHLY and CDR2 FYNNEI.

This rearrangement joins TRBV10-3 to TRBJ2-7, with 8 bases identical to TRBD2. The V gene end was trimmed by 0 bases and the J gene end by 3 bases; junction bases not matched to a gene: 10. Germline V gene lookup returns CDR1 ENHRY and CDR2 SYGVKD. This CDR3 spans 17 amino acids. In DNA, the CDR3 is TGTGCCATCAGTGAGTCGACTCGCGGGGGGCTCGGCTACGAGCAGTACTTC. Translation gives CAISESTRGGLGYEQYF.

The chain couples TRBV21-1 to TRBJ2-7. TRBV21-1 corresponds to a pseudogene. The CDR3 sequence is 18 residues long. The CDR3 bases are TGTGCCAGCAGCAAAAGGCCCCAAGGGTATTTTAAGGGCCACGAGCAGTACTTC. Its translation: CASSKRPQGYFKGHEQYF.

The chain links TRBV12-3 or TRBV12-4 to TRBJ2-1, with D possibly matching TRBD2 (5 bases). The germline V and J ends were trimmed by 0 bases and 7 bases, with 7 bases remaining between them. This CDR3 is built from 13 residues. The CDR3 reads CASSLAGENEQFF. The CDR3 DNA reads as TGTGCCAGCAGTTTAGCGGGAGAAAATGAGCAGTTCTTC.

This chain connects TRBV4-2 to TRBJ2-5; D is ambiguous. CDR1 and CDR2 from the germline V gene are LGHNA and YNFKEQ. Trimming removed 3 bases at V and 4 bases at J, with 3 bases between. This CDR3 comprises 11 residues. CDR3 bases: TGTGCCAGCAGCCACGGAGAGACCCAGTACTTC. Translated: CASSHGETQYF.

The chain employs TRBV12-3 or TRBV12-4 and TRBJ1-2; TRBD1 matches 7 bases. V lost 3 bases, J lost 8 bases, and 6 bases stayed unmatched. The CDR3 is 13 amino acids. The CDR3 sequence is CASSFRGGKGYTF. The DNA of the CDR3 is TGTGCCAGCAGTTTTCGAGGGGGCAAAGGCTACACCTTC.

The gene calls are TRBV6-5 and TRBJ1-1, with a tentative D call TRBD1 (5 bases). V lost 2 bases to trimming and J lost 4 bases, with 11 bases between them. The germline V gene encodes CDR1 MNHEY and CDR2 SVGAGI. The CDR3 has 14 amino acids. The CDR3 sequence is CASSYRGSGTEAFF. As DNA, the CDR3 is TGTGCCAGCAGTTACAGGGGTTCGGGCACTGAAGCTTTCTTT.

CDR3 region: CASTIDRGGFGYTF. The CDR3 DNA follows: TGTGCCAGCACCATAGACAGGGGAGGATTCGGCTACACCTTC. The rearrangement joins TRBV2 to TRBJ1-2, with 8 nucleotides matching TRBD1. The V segment lost 7 bases and the J segment 8 bases; nucleotides outside the gene matches: 12. Germline-derived CDR1 and CDR2 are SNHLY and FYNNEI. This CDR3 comprises 14 residues.